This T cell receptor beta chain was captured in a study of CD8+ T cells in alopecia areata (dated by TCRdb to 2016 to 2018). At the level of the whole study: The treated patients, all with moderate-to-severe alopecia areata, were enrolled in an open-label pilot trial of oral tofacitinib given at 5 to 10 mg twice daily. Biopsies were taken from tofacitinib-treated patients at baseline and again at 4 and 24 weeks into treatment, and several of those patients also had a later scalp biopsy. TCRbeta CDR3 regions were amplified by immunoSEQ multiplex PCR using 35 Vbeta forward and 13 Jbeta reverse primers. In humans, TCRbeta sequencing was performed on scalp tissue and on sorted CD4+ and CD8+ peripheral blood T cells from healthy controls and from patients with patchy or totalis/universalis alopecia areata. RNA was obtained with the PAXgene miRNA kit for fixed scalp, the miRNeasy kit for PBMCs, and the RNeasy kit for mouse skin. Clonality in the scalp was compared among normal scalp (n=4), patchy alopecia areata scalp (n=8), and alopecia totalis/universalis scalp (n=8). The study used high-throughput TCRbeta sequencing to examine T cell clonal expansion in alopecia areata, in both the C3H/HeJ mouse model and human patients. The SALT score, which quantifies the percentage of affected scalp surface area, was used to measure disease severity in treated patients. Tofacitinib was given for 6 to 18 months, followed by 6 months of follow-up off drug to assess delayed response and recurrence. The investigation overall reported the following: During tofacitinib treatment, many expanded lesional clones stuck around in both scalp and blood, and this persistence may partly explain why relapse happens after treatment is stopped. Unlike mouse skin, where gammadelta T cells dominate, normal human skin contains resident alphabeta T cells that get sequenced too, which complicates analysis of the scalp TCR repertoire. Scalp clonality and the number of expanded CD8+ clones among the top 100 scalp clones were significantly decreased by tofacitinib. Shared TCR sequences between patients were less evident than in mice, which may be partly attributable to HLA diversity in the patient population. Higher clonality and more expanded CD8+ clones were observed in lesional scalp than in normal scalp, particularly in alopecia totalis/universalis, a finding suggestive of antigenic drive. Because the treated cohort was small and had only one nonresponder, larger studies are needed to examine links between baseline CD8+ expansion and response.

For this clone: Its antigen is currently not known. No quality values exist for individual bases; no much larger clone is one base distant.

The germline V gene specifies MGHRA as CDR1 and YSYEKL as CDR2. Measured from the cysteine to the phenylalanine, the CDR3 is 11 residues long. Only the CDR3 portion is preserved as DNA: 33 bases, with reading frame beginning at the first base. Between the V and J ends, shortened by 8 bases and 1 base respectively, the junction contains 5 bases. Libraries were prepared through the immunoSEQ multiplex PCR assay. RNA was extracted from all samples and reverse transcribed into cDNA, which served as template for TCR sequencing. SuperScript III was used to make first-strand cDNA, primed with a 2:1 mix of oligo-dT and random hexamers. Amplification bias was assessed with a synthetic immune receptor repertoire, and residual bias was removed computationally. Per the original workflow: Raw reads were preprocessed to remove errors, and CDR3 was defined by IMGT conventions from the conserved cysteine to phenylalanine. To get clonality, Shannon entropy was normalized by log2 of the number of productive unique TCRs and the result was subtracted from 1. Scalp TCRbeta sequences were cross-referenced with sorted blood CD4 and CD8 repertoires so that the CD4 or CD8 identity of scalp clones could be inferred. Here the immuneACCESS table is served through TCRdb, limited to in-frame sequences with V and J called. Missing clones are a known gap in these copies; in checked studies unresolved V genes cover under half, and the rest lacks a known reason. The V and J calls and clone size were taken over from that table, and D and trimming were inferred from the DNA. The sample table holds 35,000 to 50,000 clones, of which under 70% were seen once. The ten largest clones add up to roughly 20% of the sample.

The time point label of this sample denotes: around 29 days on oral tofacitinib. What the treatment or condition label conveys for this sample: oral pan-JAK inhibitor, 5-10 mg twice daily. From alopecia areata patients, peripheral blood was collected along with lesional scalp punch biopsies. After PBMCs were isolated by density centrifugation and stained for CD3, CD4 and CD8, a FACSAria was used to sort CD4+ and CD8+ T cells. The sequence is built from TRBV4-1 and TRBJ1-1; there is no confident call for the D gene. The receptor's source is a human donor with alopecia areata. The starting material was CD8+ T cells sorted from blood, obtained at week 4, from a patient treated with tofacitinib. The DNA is TGCGCCAGCCGGGAGAACACTGAAGCTTTCTTT. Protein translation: CASRENTEAFF.